Presented here are 26 T cell receptor beta chains from one specimen sequenced in a study of blood T cell repertoires in COVID-19. The protocol was immunoSEQ multiplex PCR, while the TCRdb copy is restricted to in-frame clones and leaves out a portion. The sample has 380,000 or so clones; about 87% are singletons. The sequenced material came from PBMCs or T cells enriched from blood (not recorded which). Receptor source: a man younger than 40 who had recovered from COVID-19.

The V call is TRBV2, the J call TRBJ1-1, with D maybe TRBD1 (6 bases). Germline values: CDR1 SNHLY, CDR2 FYNNEI. The CDR3 is made up of 11 amino acids. V was pared by 7 bases and J by 7 bases, with 10 bases between. DNA of the CDR3: TGTGCCAGCAAGGGGGGGTTTGAAGCTTTCTTT. It translates to CASKGGFEAFF.

V usage is TRBV6-1 and J usage is TRBJ1-1, with no clear D. The CDR3 totals 16 residues. Germline lookup yields CDR1 MNHNS and CDR2 SASEGT. Trimming took off 4 bases at V and 1 base at J, with 16 bases between the two ends. In DNA, the CDR3 is TGTGCCAGCAGTGTCCTCCTCCCGGCGGGGAACACTGAAGCTTTCTTT. This gives the protein CASSVLLPAGNTEAFF.

The gene calls are TRBV3-1 (or the pseudogene TRBV3-2) and TRBJ2-7; a weak D match, TRBD1 (5 bases). The CDR3 loop spans 12 amino acids. V shed 1 base and J shed 9 bases, with 10 bases lying between them. Germline loops: CDR1 LGHDT, CDR2 YNNKEL (reference sequence). This CDR3 is CASSQGTTGQYF. CDR3 nucleotide sequence: TGTGCCAGCAGCCAAGGGACCACAGGGCAGTACTTC.

DNA for the CDR3: TGTGCCACCAGCAGAACCGGGACAGACCTCTATGGCTACACCTTC. Amino acid sequence: CATSRTGTDLYGYTF. The genes are TRBV15 and TRBJ1-2, with 7 bases matching TRBD1. Germline-derived CDR1 and CDR2 are LNHNV and YYDKDF (reference sequence). The CDR3 contains 15 residues. With V trimmed by 2 bases and J by 4 bases, 7 bases remained unmatched.

This sequence joins TRBV18 and TRBJ2-1; TRBD2 matches 9 bases. J lost 4 bases, V lost 0 bases, and 7 bases had no gene match. CDR3 length equals 17 residues. Germline V gives CDR1 KGHSH, CDR2 LQKENI. The CDR3 DNA reads TGTGCCAGCTCACCACCTCGCCTAGCGGGGAATTACAATGAGCAGTTCTTC. Protein sequence: CASSPPRLAGNYNEQFF.

This sequence joins TRBV10-3 and TRBJ2-1; 9 bases are a match to TRBD1. This CDR3 has 15 amino acids. Germline V gives CDR1 ENHRY, CDR2 SYGVKD. V shed 7 bases, J shed 5 bases, and the junction held 9 bases outside the gene matches. The CDR3 region is CAITQQGTGNNEQFF. The DNA for the CDR3 is TGTGCCATCACCCAGCAGGGGACAGGGAACAATGAGCAGTTCTTC.

This clone was observed once. The J gene is TRBJ1-5, the V gene TRBV3-1 (or the pseudogene TRBV3-2); 7 positions match TRBD1. The germline V gene encodes CDR1 LGHDT and CDR2 YNNKEL (reference sequence). After removal of 8 bases from V and 2 bases from J, the junction contained 9 bases not matched to a gene. CDR3 size: 15 residues. The CDR3 nucleotides read TGTGCCAGCCCAACTACAGGACAGGGCAATCAGCCCCAGCATTTT. Its protein is CASPTTGQGNQPQHF.

V is TRBV7-2 and J is TRBJ1-5; TRBD1 agrees at 7 bases. CDR1 and CDR2 from the germline V gene are SGHTA and FQGNSA. The CDR3 totals 17 residues. Germline trimming cut 4 bases from V and 0 bases from J; bases unmatched to any gene: 9. The CDR3 nucleotides read TGTGCCAGCAGCTACGGACAGGAGAGGGTTAGCAATCAGCCCCAGCATTTT. Translation gives CASSYGQERVSNQPQHF.

This chain uses TRBV6-1 with TRBJ1-1, with D maybe TRBD1 (6 bases). The CDR3 sequence is 12 residues long. CDR1 and CDR2 (germline): MNHNS, SASEGT. The ends were cut back, 3 bases at V and 10 bases at J, with 12 bases in the middle. This CDR3 is CASSEAGASAFF. In DNA, the CDR3 is TGTGCCAGCAGTGAGGCAGGGGCTTCAGCTTTCTTT.

The gene calls are TRBV13 and TRBJ2-1, with 10 bases matching TRBD2. Germline V gene lookup returns CDR1 PRHDT and CDR2 FYEKMQ (reference sequence). The CDR3 is 13 amino acids. With 4 bases clipped from V and 7 bases from J, the junction kept 1 base outside the gene matches. The CDR3 reads CASSSGLANEQFF. CDR3 bases: TGTGCCAGCAGCTCGGGACTAGCGAATGAGCAGTTCTTC.

V usage is TRBV3-1 (or the pseudogene TRBV3-2) and J usage is TRBJ1-6, with a weak D call TRBD1 (5 bases). V was pared by 3 bases and J by 5 bases, with 8 bases between. The CDR3 is 14 residues long. Germline V gene lookup returns CDR1 LGHDT and CDR2 YNNKEL (reference sequence). The CDR3 DNA sequence: TGTGCCAGCAGCCAGGGAGGGGATAATTCACCCCTCCACTTT. It yields the protein CASSQGGDNSPLHF.

This chain connects TRBV5-1 to TRBJ1-4; 8 bases are a match to TRBD1. V dropped 2 bases and J dropped 0; count of bases not matched to a gene: 6. Germline assignment: CDR1 SGHRS and CDR2 YFSETQ. The CDR3 runs to 17 residues. CDR3 sequence (DNA): TGCGCCAGCAGCTTTTCCGGACAGGGTGCAACTAATGAAAAACTGTTTTTT. It is translated as CASSFSGQGATNEKLFF.

This clone was found once. The chain has TRBV5-6 and TRBJ1-2; 9 bases map to TRBD1. With V trimmed by 5 bases and J by 3 bases, 8 bases remained unmatched. The germline V gene encodes CDR1 SGHDT and CDR2 YYEEEE. This CDR3 has 15 amino acids. CDR3 residues: CASRTRDREDYGYTF. The CDR3 DNA reads as TGTGCCAGCAGAACCCGGGACAGGGAAGACTATGGCTACACCTTC.

The gene calls are TRBV12-3 or TRBV12-4 and TRBJ2-3, with D tentatively TRBD1 (5 bases). The CDR3 runs 11 residues. The V gene lost 5 bases and the J gene lost 10 bases, with 10 bases spanning the gap. CDR3 nucleotides: TGTGCCAGCAGTAAGGTGGGGCCGCAGTATTTT. Protein: CASSKVGPQYF.

J is TRBJ1-1 and V is TRBV19, with D perhaps matching TRBD1 (5 bases). Germline loops: CDR1 LNHDA, CDR2 SQIVND (reference sequence). CDR3 length: 16 residues. The ends were cut back, 7 bases at V and 11 bases at J, with 29 bases in the middle. CDR3 bases: TGTGCCAGTACAAAAACCCCCGGGACTACAAGCGGCAAGGCTTTCTTT. Residues: CASTKTPGTTSGKAFF.

The chain is built from TRBV7-9 and TRBJ2-5, with D maybe TRBD2 (5 bases). Germline CDR1 is SEHNR and CDR2 is FQNEAQ (reference sequence). CDR3 length: 15 residues. V gave up 4 bases and J gave up 4 bases, with 16 bases separating them. The CDR3 sequence is CASSSDSRWGETQYF. The CDR3 DNA is TGTGCCAGCAGCTCGGACTCGCGATGGGGAGAGACCCAGTACTTC.

The CDR3 loop reads CSGTSSGNTIYF. The CDR3 nucleotides read TGCAGCGGCACATCCTCTGGAAACACCATATATTTT. This chain uses TRBV29-1 with TRBJ1-3; D unclear. Trimming removed 7 bases at V and 0 bases at J, with 7 bases between. In germline, CDR1 is SQVTM, CDR2 ANQGSEA. The CDR3 extends over 12 amino acids.

This chain links TRBV9 with TRBJ1-6, with TRBD1 matching over 9 bases. This CDR3 contains 21 residues. The V segment lost 4 bases and the J segment 2 bases; nucleotides outside the gene matches: 19. Germline V gene lookup returns CDR1 SGDLS and CDR2 YYNGEE. The CDR3 nucleotides read TGTGCCAGCAGCCCTAGTAGGGGGACAGGGAATGTTGGAACCTATAATTCACCCCTCCACTTT. This gives the protein CASSPSRGTGNVGTYNSPLHF.

The V call is TRBV4-1, the J call TRBJ1-1; D is possibly TRBD1 (6 bases). The V end lost 8 bases, the J end lost 0 bases, and 19 bases lay between the germline ends. This CDR3 contains 16 residues. Germline V CDR1 and CDR2: MGHRA, YSYEKL. This CDR3 reads CASAPTDGQMNTEAFF. The CDR3 region has the DNA TGCGCCAGCGCTCCTACTGACGGACAGATGAACACTGAAGCTTTCTTT.

The J gene is TRBJ1-1, the V gene TRBV18; a possible D gene is TRBD1 (5 bases). This CDR3 is 15 amino acids long. The germline V and J ends were trimmed by 3 bases and 0 bases, with 11 bases remaining between them. Germline V gives CDR1 KGHSH, CDR2 LQKENI. The CDR3 region has the DNA TGTGCCAGCTCACCGTCCGGGACTGTGAACACTGAAGCTTTCTTT. Translated, it gives CASSPSGTVNTEAFF.

This chain links TRBV6-6 with TRBJ2-7, with 7 bases lining up with TRBD2. The CDR3 spans 13 residues. The germline V gene has CDR1 MNHNY and CDR2 SVGAGI (reference sequence). The V and J ends lost 4 bases and 3 bases, in that order; junction bases with no gene match: 3. The CDR3 loop reads CASSFLADYEQYF. In DNA, the CDR3 is TGTGCCAGCAGTTTTCTAGCGGACTACGAGCAGTACTTC.

This chain connects TRBV2 to TRBJ1-2, with D maybe TRBD1 (6 bases). The CDR3 is made up of 14 amino acids. Germline CDR1 and CDR2: SNHLY and FYNNEI. V gave up 6 bases and J gave up 2 bases, with 13 bases separating them. The CDR3 loop is CASSWDIENYGYTF. CDR3 sequence (DNA): TGTGCCAGCAGCTGGGACATTGAGAACTATGGCTACACCTTC.

The chain links TRBV6-5 to TRBJ1-1; the D is unclear. CDR1 MNHEY and CDR2 SVGAGI come from the germline V gene. V gave up 5 bases and J gave up 0 bases, with 7 bases separating them. The CDR3 runs to 13 residues. This chain's CDR3 is CASSLSMNTEAFF. The CDR3 DNA reads as TGTGCCAGCAGTCTGTCTATGAACACTGAAGCTTTCTTT.

The V gene is TRBV6-2 or TRBV6-3, the J gene TRBJ2-3; 10 bases agree with TRBD1. In germline, CDR1 is MNHEY, CDR2 SVGEGT. This CDR3 region has 19 residues. The trim removed 4 bases at V and 1 base at J, leaving 14 bases unmatched. For the CDR3, the DNA is TGTGCCAGCAGTTCCTACCCGAAGACCGGGACAGGGGGCACAGATACGCAGTATTTT. Its translation: CASSSYPKTGTGGTDTQYF.

The rearrangement uses TRBV3-1 (or the pseudogene TRBV3-2) and TRBJ1-1; TRBD1 agrees at 7 bases. The CDR3 runs to 12 residues. V gave up 4 bases and J gave up 8 bases; unmatched junction bases: 4. Germline lookup yields CDR1 LGHDT and CDR2 YNNKEL (reference sequence). CDR3 in DNA: TGTGCCAGCAGCCTCACAGGGGAGGAAGCTTTCTTT. As protein: CASSLTGEEAFF.

The chain recombines TRBV5-5 with TRBJ1-6; D is unclear. The germline V gene encodes CDR1 SGHKS and CDR2 YYEKEE (reference sequence). Trimming cost V 1 base and J 9 bases, with 8 bases left between them. The CDR3 spans 13 residues. The DNA for the CDR3 is TGTGCCAGCAGCTTGCTAGAGGTTTCACCCCTCCACTTT. It yields the protein CASSLLEVSPLHF.